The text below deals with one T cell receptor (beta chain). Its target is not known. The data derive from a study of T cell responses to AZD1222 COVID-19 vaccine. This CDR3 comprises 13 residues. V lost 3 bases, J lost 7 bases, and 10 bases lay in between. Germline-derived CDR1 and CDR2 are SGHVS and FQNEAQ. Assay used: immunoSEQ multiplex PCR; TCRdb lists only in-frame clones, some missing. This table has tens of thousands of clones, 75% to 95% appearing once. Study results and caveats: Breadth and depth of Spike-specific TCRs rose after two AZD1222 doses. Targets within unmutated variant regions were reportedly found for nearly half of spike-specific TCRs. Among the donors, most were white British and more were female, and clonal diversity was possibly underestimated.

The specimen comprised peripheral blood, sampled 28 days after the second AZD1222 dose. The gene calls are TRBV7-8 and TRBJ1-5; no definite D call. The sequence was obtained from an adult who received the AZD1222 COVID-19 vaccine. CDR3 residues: CASSFYERQPQHF. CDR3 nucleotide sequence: TGTGCCAGCAGCTTTTATGAGAGGCAGCCCCAGCATTTT.